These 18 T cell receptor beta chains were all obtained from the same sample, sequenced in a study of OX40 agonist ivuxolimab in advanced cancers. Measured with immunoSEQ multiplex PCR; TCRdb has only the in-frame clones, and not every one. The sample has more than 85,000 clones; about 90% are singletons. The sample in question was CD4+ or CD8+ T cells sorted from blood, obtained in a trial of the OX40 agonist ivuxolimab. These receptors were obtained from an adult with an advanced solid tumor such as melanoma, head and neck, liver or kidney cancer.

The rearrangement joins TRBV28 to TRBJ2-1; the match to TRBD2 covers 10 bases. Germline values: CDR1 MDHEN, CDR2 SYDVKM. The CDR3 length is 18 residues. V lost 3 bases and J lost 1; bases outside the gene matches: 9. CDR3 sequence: CASSFSSGGYVSYNEQFF. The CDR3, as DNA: TGTGCCAGCAGTTTTTCTAGCGGGGGCTATGTTTCCTACAATGAGCAGTTCTTC.

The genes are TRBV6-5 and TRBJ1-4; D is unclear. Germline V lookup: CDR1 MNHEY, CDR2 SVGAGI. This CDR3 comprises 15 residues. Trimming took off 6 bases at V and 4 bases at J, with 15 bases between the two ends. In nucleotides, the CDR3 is TGTGCCAGCAGCCAAGGGTTGACTGTTAATGAAAAACTGTTTTTT. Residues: CASSQGLTVNEKLFF.

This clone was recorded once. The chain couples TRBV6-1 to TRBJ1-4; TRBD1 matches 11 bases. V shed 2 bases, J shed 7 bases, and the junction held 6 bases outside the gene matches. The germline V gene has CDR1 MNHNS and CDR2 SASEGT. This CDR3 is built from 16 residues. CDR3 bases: TGTGCCAGCAGTGAATTTAGTGGGACAGGGGGTGAAAAACTGTTTTTT. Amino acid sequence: CASSEFSGTGGEKLFF.

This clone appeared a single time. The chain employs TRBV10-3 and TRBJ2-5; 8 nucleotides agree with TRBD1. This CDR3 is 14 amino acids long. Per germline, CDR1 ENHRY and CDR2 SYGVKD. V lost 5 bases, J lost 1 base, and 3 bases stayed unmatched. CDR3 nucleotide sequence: TGTGCCATCAGTCCGGACAGGGTCCAAGAGACCCAGTACTTC. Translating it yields CAISPDRVQETQYF.

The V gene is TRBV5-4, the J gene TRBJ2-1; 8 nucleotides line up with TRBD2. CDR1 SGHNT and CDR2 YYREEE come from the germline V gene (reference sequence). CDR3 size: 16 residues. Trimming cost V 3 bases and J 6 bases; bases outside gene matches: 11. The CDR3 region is CASSSAIPGLVNEQFF. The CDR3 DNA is TGTGCCAGCAGCTCAGCAATCCCGGGACTAGTCAATGAGCAGTTCTTC. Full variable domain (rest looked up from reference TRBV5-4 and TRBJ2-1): ETGVTQSPTHLIKTRGQQVTLRCSSQSGHNTVSWYQQALGQGPQFIFQYYREEENGRGNFPPRFSGLQFPNYSSELNVNALELDDSALYLCASSSAIPGLVNEQFFGPGTRLTVL.

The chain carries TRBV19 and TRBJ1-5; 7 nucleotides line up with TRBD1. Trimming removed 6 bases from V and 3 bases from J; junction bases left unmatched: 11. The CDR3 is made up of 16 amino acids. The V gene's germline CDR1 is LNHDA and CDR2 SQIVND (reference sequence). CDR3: CASSLASRGNNQPQHF. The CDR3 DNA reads TGTGCCAGTAGCCTTGCCAGCAGGGGGAACAATCAGCCCCAGCATTTT.

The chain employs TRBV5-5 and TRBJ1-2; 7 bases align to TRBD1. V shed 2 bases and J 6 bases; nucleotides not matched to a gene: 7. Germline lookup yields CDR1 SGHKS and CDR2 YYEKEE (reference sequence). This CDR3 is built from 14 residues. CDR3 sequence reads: CASSLVGGLHGYTF. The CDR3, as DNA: TGTGCCAGCAGCTTAGTAGGGGGCTTGCATGGCTACACCTTC.

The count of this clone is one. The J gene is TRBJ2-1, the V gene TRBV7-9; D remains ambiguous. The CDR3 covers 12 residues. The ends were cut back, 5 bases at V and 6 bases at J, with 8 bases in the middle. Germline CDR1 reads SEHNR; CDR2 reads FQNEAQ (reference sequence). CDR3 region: CASSVISNEQFF. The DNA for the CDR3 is TGTGCCAGCAGCGTGATCTCCAATGAGCAGTTCTTC.

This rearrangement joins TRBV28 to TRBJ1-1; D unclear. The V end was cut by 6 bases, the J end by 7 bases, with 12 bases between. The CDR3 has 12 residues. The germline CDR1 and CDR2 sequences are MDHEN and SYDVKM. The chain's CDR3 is CASRTSGSEAFF. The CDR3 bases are TGTGCCAGCAGAACCTCCGGGAGTGAAGCTTTCTTT. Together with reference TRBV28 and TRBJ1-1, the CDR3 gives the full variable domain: DVKVTQSSRYLVKRTGEKVFLECVQDMDHENMFWYRQDPGLGLRLIYFSYDVKMKEKGDIPEGYSVSREKKERFSLILESASTNQTSMYLCASRTSGSEAFFGQGTRLTVV.

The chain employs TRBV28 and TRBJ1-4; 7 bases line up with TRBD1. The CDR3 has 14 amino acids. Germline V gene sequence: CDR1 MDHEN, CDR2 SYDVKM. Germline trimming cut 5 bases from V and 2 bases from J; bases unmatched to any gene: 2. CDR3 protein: CASSPGQTNEKLFF. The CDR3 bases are TGTGCCAGCAGTCCGGGACAGACTAATGAAAAACTGTTTTTT.

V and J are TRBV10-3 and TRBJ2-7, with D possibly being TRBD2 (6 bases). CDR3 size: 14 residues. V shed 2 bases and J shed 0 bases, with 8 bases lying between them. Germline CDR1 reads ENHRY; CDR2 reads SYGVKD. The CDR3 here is CAISETGLSYEQYF. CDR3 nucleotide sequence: TGTGCCATCAGTGAGACGGGACTCTCCTACGAGCAGTACTTC.

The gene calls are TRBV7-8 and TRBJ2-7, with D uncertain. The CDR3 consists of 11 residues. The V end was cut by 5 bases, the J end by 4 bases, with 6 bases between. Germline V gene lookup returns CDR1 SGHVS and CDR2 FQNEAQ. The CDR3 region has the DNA TGTGCCAGCAGCCCCCTTTACGAGCAGTACTTC. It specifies CASSPLYEQYF.

CDR3 nucleotide sequence: TGCAGCGTTGAAGTAATGGGAGATACGCAGTATTTT. It is translated as CSVEVMGDTQYF. The chain carries TRBV29-1 and TRBJ2-3; no clear D gene. Per the germline V gene, CDR1 is SQVTM and CDR2 is ANQGSEA. Trimming shortened V by 1 base and J by 5 bases, and 7 bases separated the two germline ends. This CDR3 comprises 12 residues.

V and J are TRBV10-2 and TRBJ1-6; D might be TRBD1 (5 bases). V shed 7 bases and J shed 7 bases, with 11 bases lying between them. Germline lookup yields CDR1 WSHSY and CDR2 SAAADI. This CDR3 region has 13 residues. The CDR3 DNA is TGCGCCAGCACCAGACAGACCAATTCACCCCTCCACTTT. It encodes CASTRQTNSPLHF.

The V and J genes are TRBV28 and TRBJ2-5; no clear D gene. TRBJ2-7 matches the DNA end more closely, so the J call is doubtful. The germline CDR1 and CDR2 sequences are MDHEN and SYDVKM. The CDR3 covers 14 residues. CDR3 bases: TGTGCCAGCAGGCCCGCAGGTGTGGCGGTCGAGCAGTACTTC. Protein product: CASRPAGVAVEQYF.

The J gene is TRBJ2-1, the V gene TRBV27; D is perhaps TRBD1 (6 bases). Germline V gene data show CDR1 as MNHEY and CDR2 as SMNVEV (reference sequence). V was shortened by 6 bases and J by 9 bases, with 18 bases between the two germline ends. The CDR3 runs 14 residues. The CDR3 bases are TGTGCCAGCAGGGGCGGACAGCTTCTAGGTGAGCAGTTCTTC. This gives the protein CASRGGQLLGEQFF.

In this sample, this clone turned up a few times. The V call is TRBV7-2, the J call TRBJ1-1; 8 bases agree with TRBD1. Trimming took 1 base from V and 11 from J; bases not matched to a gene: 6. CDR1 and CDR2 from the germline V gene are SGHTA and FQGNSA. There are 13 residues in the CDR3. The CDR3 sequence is CASSLVDRVNAFF. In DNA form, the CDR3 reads TGTGCCAGCAGCTTAGTGGACAGGGTTAACGCTTTCTTT.

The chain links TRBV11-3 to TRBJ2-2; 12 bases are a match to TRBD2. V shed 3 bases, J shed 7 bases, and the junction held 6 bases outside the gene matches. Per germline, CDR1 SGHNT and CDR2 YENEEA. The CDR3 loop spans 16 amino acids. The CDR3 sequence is CASSFRLAGVVGELFF. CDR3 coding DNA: TGTGCCAGCAGCTTTCGACTAGCGGGAGTCGTCGGGGAGCTGTTTTTT. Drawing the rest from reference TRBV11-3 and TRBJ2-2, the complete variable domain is EAGVVQSPRYKIIEKKQPVAFWCNPISGHNTLYWYLQNLGQGPELLIRYENEEAVDDSQLPKDRFSAERLKGVDSTLKIQPAELGDSAVYLCASSFRLAGVVGELFFGEGSRLTVL.